This entry concerns a single T cell receptor beta chain. As yet, its antigen is unknown. TCRdb keeps only in-frame clones here, not all; method: immunoSEQ multiplex PCR. The sample contains about 83,000 clones, about 82% of which appear only once. The sample originates from a study of T cell responses to AZD1222 COVID-19 vaccine. Study-wide context: Pooling was applied to second doses at about 4 or about 12 weeks. Study results and caveats: Unmutated variant regions reportedly attract nearly half of all spike-specific TCRs. Clonal diversity may have been underestimated, and the donors were mostly white British, with more females than males.

V gave up 9 bases and J gave up 2 bases, with 9 bases separating them. The CDR3 has 12 amino acids. The germline gives CDR1 SNHLY, CDR2 FYNNEI. This chain uses TRBV2 with TRBJ2-3; D gene ambiguous. The TCR comes from an adult in good health. The material was peripheral blood, obtained on day 0 of AZD1222 vaccination. Written as DNA, the CDR3 is TGTGCCAGTGGACCGCACACAGATACGCAGTATTTT. Translating gives CASGPHTDTQYF.